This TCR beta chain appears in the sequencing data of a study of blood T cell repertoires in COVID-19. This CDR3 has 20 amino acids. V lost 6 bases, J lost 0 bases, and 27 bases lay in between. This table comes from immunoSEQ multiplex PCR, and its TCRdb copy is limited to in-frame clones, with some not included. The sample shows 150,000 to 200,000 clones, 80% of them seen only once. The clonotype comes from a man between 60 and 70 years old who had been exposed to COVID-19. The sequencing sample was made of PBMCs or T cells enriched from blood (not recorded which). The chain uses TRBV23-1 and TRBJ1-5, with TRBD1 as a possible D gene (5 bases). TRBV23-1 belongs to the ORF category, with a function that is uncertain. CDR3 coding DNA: TGCGCCAGCAGACTCAATCGGCTACAGGCCGACCTATATAGCAATCAGCCCCAGCATTTT. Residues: CASRLNRLQADLYSNQPQHF.